Sequencing of this T cell receptor (beta chain) was carried out in a study of blood T cell repertoires in COVID-19. The overall study: The samples span acute and convalescent COVID-19 from the United States, Italy and Spain. PBMCs, B-cell-depleted T cells, or T cells were the source of the cDNA or gDNA that made up the material.

Trimming cost V 10 bases and J 2 bases; bases outside gene matches: 12. The CDR3 has 15 amino acids. Germline CDR1 is LNHDA and CDR2 is SQIVND (reference sequence). How the authors handled the data: Reference gene primers were amplified, and this amplification served to estimate nucleated cell counts. Assay used: immunoSEQ multiplex PCR; TCRdb lists only in-frame clones, some missing. That table is the source of V, J and clone size, and D and trimming were worked out from the DNA. In the table there are roughly 130,000 clones, roughly 86% of which are singletons. The sequencing input was peripheral blood. The chain uses TRBV19 and TRBJ1-2; 8 bases match TRBD1. The TCR was taken from a woman in her sixties with acute or convalescent COVID-19. The CDR3 spells CATAPHTGGNYGYTF. As DNA, the CDR3 is TGTGCCACCGCACCCCACACAGGGGGAAACTATGGCTACACCTTC.